The present T cell receptor (beta chain) was sequenced within a study of identical twins. Study-wide results and caveats: Alpha sequences that were out-of-frame and twin-shared showed an excess of low generation probability. Model-predicted out-of-frame TCR alpha sharing fell below observed values in monozygotic twins. Zero-insertion analyses could be partly confounded by invariant MAIT and iNKT cells. Abundant beta clonotypes from cord blood bore fewer insertions; memory repertoires lacked this pattern.

About this clonotype itself: Its antigen is currently unknown.

TCRdb fed the 5' RACE reads into MiXCR, producing one record per CDR3 protein. The data hold about 900,000 distinct CDR3 sequences, with about 12% observed a single time. This sample also belongs to another study, concerning yellow fever vaccine responses in identical twins.

The clonotype was recovered from a woman between 18 and 29 years old in good health. Sequencing used PBMCs.

DNA of the CDR3: TGCGCCAGCGCGGACAGAGGGAAATCTGGAAACACCATATATTTT. It encodes CASADRGKSGNTIYF. The chain combines TRBV10-2 with TRBJ1-3; weak D call: TRBD1 (6 bases). This CDR3 is 15 amino acids long. Between the trimmed V and J ends, which lost 8 bases and 1 base, there was a span of 15 bases. Germline V lookup: CDR1 WSHSY, CDR2 SAAADI.